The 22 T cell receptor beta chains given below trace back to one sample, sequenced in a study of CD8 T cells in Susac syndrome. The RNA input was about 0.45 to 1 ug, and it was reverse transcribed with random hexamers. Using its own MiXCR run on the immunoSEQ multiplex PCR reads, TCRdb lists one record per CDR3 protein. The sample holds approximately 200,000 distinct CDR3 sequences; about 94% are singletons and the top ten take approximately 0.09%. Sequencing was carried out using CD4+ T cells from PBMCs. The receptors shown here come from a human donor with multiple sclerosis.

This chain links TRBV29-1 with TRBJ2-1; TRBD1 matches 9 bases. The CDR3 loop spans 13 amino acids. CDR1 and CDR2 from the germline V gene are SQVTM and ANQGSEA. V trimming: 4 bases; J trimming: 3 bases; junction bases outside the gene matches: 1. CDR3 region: CSVAGQGYNEQFF. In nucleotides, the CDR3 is TGCAGCGTTGCGGGACAGGGCTACAATGAGCAGTTCTTC.

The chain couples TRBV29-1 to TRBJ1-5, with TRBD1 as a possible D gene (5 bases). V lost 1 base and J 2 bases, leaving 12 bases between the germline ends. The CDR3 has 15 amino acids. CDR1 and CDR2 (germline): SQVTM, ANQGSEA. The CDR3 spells CSVEGSQGGNQPQHF. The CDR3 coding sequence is TGCAGCGTTGAAGGGTCCCAGGGAGGCAATCAGCCCCAGCATTTT.

The CDR3 sequence is CASSYLLREGGVVGIYGYTF. The DNA of the CDR3 is TGTGCCAGCAGTTACCTCCTTAGAGAGGGGGGAGTTGTCGGAATCTATGGCTACACCTTC. The chain has TRBV6-2 or TRBV6-3 and TRBJ1-2; tentative D call: TRBD1 (6 bases). Trimming left V 2 bases short and J 4 bases short, with 29 bases between. CDR3 size: 20 residues. Germline V lookup: CDR1 MNHEY, CDR2 SVGEGT.

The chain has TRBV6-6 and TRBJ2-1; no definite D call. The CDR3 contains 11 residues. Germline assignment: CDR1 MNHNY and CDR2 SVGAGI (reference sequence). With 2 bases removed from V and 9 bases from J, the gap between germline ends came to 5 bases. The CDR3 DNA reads TGTGCCAGCAGTTACAAGGGTGAGCAGTTCTTC. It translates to CASSYKGEQFF.

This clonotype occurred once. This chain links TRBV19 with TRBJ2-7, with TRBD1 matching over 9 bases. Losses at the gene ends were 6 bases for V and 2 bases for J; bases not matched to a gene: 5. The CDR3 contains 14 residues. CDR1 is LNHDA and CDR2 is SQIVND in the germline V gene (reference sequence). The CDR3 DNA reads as TGTGCCAGTAGGGACAGGGGTTCGACCTACGAGCAGTACTTC. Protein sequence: CASRDRGSTYEQYF.

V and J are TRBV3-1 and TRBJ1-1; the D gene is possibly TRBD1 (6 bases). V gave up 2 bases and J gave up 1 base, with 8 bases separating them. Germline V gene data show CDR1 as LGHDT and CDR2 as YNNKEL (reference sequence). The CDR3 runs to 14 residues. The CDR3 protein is CASSQQGRNTEAFF. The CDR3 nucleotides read TGTGCCAGCAGCCAACAGGGGCGGAACACTGAAGCTTTCTTT.

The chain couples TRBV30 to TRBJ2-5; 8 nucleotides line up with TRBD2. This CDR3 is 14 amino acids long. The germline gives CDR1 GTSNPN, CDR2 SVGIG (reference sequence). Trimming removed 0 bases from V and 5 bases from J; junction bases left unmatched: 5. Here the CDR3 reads CAWSVGLALETQYF. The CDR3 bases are TGTGCCTGGAGTGTTGGACTAGCTTTGGAGACCCAGTACTTC.

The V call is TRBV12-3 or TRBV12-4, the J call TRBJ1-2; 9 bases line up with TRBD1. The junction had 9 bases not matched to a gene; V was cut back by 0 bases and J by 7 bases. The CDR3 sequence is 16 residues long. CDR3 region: CASSLAPQQGARGYTF. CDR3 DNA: TGTGCCAGCAGTTTAGCTCCCCAACAGGGGGCGCGTGGCTACACCTTC.

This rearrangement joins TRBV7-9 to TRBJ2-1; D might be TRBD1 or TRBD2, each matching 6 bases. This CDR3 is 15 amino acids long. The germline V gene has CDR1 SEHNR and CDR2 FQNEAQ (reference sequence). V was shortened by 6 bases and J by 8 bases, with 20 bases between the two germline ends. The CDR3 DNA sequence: TGTGCCAGCAGAGATAAGGGGGGCAATTCCTATGAGCAGTTCTTC. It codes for CASRDKGGNSYEQFF.

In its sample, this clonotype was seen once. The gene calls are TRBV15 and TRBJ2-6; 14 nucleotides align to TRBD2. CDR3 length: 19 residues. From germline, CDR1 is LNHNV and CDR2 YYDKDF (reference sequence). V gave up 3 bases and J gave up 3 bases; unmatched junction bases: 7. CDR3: CATSRKGLAGGLGANVLTF. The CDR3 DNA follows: TGTGCCACCAGCAGGAAAGGACTAGCGGGGGGACTTGGGGCCAACGTCCTGACTTTC.

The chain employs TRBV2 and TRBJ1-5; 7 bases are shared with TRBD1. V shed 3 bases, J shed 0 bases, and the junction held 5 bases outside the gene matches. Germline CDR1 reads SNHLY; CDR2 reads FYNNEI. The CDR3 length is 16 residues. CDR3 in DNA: TGTGCCAGCAGTGATCGGGACAGAAATAGCAATCAGCCCCAGCATTTT. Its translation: CASSDRDRNSNQPQHF. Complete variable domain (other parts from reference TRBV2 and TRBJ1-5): EPEVTQTPSHQVTQMGQEVILRCVPISNHLYFYWYRQILGQKVEFLVSFYNNEISEKSEIFDDQFSVERPDGSNFTLKIRSTKLEDSAMYFCASSDRDRNSNQPQHFGDGTRLSIL.

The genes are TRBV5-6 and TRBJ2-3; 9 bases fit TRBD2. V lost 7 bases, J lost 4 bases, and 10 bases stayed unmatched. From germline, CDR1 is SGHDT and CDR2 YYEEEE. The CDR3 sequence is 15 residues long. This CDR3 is CASGETSGRPDTQYF. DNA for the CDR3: TGTGCCAGCGGGGAGACTAGCGGACGTCCAGATACGCAGTATTTT. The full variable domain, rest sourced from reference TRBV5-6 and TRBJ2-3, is DAGVTQSPTHLIKTRGQQVTLRCSPKSGHDTVSWYQQALGQGPQFIFQYYEEEERQRGNFPDRFSGHQFPNYSSELNVNALLLGDSALYLCASGETSGRPDTQYFGPGTRLTVL.

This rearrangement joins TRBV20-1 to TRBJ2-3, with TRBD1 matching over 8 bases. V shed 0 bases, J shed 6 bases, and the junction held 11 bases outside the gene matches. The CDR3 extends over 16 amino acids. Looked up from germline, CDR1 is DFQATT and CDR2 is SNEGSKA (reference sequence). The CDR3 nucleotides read TGCAGTGCTAGAGACCATTCTCCAGGGGGCCTCGATACGCAGTATTTT. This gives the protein CSARDHSPGGLDTQYF.

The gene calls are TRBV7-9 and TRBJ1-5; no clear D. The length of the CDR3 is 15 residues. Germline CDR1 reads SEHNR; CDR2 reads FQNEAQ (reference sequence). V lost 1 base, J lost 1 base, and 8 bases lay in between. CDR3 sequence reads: CASSLDVGSNQPQHF. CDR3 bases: TGTGCCAGCAGCTTAGATGTGGGGAGCAATCAGCCCCAGCATTTT.

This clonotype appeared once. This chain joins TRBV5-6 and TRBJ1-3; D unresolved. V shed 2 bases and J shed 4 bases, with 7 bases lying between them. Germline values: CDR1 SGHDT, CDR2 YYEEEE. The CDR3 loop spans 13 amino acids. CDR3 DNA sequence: TGTGCCAGCAGCTTCCCCGGGGGAAACACCATATATTTT. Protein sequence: CASSFPGGNTIYF. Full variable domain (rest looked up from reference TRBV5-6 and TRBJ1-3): DAGVTQSPTHLIKTRGQQVTLRCSPKSGHDTVSWYQQALGQGPQFIFQYYEEEERQRGNFPDRFSGHQFPNYSSELNVNALLLGDSALYLCASSFPGGNTIYFGEGSWLTVV.

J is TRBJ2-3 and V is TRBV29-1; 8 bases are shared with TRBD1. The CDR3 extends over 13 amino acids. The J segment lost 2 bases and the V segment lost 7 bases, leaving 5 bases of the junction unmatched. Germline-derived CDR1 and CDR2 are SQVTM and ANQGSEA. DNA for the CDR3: TGCAGCGCCACCCAGGGGGCCACAGATACGCAGTATTTT. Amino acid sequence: CSATQGATDTQYF.

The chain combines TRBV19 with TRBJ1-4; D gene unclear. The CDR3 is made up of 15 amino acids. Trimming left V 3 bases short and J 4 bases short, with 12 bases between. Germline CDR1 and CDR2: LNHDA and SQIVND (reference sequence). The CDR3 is CASSITAGRNEKLFF. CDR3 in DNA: TGTGCCAGTAGTATTACGGCGGGCCGTAATGAAAAACTGTTTTTT.

The CDR3 DNA reads as TGCAGTGCTAGTCTCCAGGGGGATCAGCCCCAGCATTTT. Protein product: CSASLQGDQPQHF. The gene calls are TRBV20-1 and TRBJ1-5; 7 nucleotides agree with TRBD1. From germline, CDR1 is DFQATT and CDR2 SNEGSKA (reference sequence). J was trimmed by 5 bases and V by 3 bases; bases with no gene match: 4. CDR3 length equals 13 residues.

The CDR3 DNA reads TGTGCCAGCAGTTCGGGACAGGGCCTCTCCTATGGCTACACCTTC. This sequence encodes CASSSGQGLSYGYTF. V usage is TRBV12-3 or TRBV12-4 and J usage is TRBJ1-2, with 9 bases that match TRBD1. The CDR3 is 15 residues long. V trimming: 4 bases; J trimming: 4 bases; junction bases outside the gene matches: 7.

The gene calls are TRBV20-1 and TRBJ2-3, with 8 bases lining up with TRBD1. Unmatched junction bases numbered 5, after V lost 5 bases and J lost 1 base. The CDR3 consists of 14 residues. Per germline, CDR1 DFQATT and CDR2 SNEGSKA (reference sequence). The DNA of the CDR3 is TGCAGTGCTCCAGACAGGGGTGGCACAGATACGCAGTATTTT. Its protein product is CSAPDRGGTDTQYF.

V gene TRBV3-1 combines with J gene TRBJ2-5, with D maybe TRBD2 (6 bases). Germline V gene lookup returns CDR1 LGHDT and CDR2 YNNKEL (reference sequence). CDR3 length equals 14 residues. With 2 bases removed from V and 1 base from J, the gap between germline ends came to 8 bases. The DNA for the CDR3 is TGTGCCAGCAGCCAAACGGGGGTCCAAGAGACCCAGTACTTC. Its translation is CASSQTGVQETQYF.

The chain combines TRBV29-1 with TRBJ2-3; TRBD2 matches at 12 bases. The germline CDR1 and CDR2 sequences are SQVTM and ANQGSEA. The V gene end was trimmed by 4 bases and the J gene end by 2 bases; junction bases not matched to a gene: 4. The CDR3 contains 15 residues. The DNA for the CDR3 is TGCAGCGTTGGGGGGACTAGCGGGTACACAGATACGCAGTATTTT. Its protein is CSVGGTSGYTDTQYF.